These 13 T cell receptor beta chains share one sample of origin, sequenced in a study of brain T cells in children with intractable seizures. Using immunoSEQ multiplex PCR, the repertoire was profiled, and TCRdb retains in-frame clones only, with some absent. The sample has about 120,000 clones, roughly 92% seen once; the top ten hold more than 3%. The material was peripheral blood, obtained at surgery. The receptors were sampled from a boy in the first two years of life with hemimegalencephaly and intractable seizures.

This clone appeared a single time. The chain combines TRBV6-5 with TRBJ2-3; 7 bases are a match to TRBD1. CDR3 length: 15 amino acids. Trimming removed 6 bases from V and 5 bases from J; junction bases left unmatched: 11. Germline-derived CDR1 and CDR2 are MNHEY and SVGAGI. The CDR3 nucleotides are TGTGCCAGCAGGGCCACAGGGGCCCCGGGAGATACGCAGTATTTT. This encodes CASRATGAPGDTQYF.

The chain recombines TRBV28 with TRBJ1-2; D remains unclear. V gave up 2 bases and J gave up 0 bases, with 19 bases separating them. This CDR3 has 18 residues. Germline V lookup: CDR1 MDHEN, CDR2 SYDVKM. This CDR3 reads CASSLSRQEGISNYGYTF. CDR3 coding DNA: TGTGCCAGCAGTTTAAGCAGGCAGGAGGGTATATCTAACTATGGCTACACCTTC.

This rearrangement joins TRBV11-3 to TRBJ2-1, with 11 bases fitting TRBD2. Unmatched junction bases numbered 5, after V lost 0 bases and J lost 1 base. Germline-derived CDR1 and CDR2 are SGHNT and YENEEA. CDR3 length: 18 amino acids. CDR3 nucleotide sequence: TGTGCCAGCAGCTTAGATAGGCTAGCGGGAGGTTCCTACAATGAGCAGTTCTTC. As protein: CASSLDRLAGGSYNEQFF.

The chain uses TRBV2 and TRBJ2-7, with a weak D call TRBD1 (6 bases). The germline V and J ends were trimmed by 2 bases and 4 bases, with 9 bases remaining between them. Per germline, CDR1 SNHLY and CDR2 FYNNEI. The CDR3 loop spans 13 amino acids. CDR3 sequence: CASSEWGLYEQYF. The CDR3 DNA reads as TGTGCCAGCAGTGAATGGGGGCTATACGAGCAGTACTTC. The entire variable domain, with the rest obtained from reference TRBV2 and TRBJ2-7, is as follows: EPEVTQTPSHQVTQMGQEVILRCVPISNHLYFYWYRQILGQKVEFLVSFYNNEISEKSEIFDDQFSVERPDGSNFTLKIRSTKLEDSAMYFCASSEWGLYEQYFGPGTRLTVT.

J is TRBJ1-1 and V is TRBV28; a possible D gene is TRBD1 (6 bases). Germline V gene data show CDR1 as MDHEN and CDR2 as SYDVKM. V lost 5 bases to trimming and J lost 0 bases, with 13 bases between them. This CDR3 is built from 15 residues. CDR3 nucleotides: TGTGCCAGCAGTCCCACTGGACAGATGAACACTGAAGCTTTCTTT. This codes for CASSPTGQMNTEAFF.

The CDR3 nucleotides are TGCGCCAGCAGCTTGCTAGCGGGAGGTGGTGAGCAGTTCTTC. This gives the protein CASSLLAGGGEQFF. The V call is TRBV5-1, the J call TRBJ2-1, with 11 positions matching TRBD2. Germline V lookup: CDR1 SGHRS, CDR2 YFSETQ. This CDR3 spans 14 amino acids. V was pared by 1 base and J by 9 bases, with 3 bases of the junction left unmatched.

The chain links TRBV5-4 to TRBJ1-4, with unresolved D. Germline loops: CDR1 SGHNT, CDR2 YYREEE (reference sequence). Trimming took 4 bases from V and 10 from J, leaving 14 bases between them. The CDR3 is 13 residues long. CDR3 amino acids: CASSDEYSGKLFF. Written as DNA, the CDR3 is TGTGCCAGCAGCGACGAGTATTCAGGAAAACTGTTTTTT.

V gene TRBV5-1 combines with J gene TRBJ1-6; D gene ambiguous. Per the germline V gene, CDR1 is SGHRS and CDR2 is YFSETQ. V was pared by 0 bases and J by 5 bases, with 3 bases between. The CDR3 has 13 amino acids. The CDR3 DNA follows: TGCGCCAGCAGCTTGGGACATAATTCACCCCTCCACTTT. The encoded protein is CASSLGHNSPLHF. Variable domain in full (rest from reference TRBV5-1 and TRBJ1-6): KAGVTQTPRYLIKTRGQQVTLSCSPISGHRSVSWYQQTPGQGLQFLFEYFSETQRNKGNFPGRFSGRQFSNSRSEMNVSTLELGDSALYLCASSLGHNSPLHFGNGTRLTVT.

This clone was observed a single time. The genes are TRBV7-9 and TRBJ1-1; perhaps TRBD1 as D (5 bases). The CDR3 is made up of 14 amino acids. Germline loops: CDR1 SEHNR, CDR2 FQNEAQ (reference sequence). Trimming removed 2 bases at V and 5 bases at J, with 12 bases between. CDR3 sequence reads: CASSLLQGGTEAFF. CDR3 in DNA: TGTGCCAGCAGCTTACTTCAGGGAGGGACTGAAGCTTTCTTT.

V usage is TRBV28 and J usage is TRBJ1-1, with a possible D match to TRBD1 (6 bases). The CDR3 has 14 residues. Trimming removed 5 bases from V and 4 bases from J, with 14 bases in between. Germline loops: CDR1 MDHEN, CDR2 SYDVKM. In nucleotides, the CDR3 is TGTGCCAGCAGTGCCTACAACAGGGCCACTGAAGCTTTCTTT. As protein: CASSAYNRATEAFF.

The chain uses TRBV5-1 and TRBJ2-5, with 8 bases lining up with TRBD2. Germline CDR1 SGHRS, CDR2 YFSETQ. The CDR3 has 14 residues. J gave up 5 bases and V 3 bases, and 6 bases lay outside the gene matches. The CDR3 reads CASSSYGGEETQYF. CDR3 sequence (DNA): TGCGCCAGCAGCTCGTACGGGGGGGAGGAGACCCAGTACTTC.

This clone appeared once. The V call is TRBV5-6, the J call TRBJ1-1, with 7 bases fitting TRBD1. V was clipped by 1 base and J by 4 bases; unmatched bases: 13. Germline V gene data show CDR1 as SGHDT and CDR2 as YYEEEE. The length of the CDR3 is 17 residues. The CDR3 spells CASSLRGRSGRVTEAFF. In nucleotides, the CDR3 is TGTGCCAGCAGCTTGAGGGGGCGGAGTGGTCGGGTCACTGAAGCTTTCTTT.

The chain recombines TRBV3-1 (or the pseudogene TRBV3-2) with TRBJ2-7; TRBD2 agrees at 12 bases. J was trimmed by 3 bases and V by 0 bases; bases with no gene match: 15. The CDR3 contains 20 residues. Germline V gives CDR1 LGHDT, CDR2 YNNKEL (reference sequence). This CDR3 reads CASSQEAGTSGRLLHYEQYF. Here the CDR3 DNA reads TGTGCCAGCAGCCAAGAGGCAGGGACTAGCGGGCGTTTATTACACTACGAGCAGTACTTC.